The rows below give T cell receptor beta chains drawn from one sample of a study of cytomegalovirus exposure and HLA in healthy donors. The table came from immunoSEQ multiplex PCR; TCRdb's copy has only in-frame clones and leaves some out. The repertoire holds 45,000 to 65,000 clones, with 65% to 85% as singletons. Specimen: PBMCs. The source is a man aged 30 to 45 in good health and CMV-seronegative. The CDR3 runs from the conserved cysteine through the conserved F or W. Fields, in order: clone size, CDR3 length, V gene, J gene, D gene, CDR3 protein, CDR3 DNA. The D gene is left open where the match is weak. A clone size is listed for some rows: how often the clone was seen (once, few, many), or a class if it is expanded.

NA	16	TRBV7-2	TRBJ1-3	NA	CASSFALQSSGNTIYF	TGTGCCAGCAGCTTTGCCCTACAGAGCTCTGGAAACACCATATATTTT
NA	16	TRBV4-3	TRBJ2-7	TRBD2	CASSQTGTSGDYEQYF	TGCGCCAGCAGCCAAACCGGGACTAGCGGAGATTACGAGCAGTACTTC
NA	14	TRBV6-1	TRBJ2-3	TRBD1	CASSRDRLTDTQYF	TGTGCCAGCAGTCGGGACAGGCTTACAGATACGCAGTATTTT
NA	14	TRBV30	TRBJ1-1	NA	CAWTRERANTEAFF	TGTGCCTGGACCCGAGAGAGGGCAAACACTGAAGCTTTCTTT
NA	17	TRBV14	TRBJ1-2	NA	CASSRRGGMVANYGYTF	TGTGCCAGCAGCCGTCGAGGGGGAATGGTAGCTAACTATGGCTACACCTTC
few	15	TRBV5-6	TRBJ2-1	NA	CASTSPRTKYNEQFF	TGTGCCAGCACCTCCCCGAGGACAAAATACAATGAGCAGTTCTTC
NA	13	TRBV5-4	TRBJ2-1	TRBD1	CATLRDRDNEQFF	TGTGCCACCCTCCGGGACAGGGACAATGAGCAGTTCTTC
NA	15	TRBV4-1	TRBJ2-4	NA	CASSNAGTRQNIQYF	TGCGCCAGCAGCAACGCCGGGACACGACAAAACATTCAGTACTTC
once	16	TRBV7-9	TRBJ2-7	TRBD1	CASSLGQGVYPDEQYF	TGTGCCAGCAGCTTAGGACAGGGGGTTTATCCGGACGAGCAGTACTTC
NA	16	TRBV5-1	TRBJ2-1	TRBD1	CASSLSGTGGVSEQFF	TGCGCCAGCAGCTTGAGCGGGACAGGGGGGGTTAGTGAGCAGTTCTTC
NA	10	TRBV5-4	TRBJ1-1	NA	CASSRGKAFF	TGTGCCAGCAGCAGGGGCAAAGCTTTCTTT
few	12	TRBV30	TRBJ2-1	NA	CAWSLLHNEQFF	TGTGCCTGGAGTCTACTTCACAATGAGCAGTTCTTC
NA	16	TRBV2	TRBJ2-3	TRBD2	CASSAILAGGADTQYF	TGTGCCAGCAGCGCGATACTAGCGGGGGGAGCAGATACGCAGTATTTT
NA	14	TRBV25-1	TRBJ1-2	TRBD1	CASSNTGANYGYTF	TGTGCCAGCAGTAATACAGGGGCCAACTATGGCTACACCTTC
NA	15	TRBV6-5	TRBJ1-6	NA	CASRDRSSYNSPLHF	TGTGCCAGCAGAGACAGGAGCTCCTATAATTCACCCCTCCACTTT
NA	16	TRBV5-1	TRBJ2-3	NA	CASSPDGGLLADTQYF	TGCGCCAGCAGCCCGGACGGAGGGCTTCTCGCAGATACGCAGTATTTT
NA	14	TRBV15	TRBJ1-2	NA	CATSLETDDYGYTF	TGTGCCACCAGCCTTGAGACAGATGACTATGGCTACACCTTC
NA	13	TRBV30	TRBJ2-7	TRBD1	CAWSTGQGNGQYF	TGTGCCTGGAGTACGGGACAGGGGAATGGGCAGTACTTC
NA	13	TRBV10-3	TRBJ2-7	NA	CAIRQASSYEQYF	TGTGCCATTCGACAGGCCTCCTCCTACGAGCAGTACTTC